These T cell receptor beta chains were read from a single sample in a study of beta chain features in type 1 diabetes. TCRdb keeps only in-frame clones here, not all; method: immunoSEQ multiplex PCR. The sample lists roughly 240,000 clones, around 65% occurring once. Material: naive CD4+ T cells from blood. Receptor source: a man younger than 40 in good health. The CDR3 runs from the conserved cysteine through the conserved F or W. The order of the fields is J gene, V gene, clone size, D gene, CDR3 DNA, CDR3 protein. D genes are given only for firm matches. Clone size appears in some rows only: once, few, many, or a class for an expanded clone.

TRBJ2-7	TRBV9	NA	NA	TGTGCCAGCAGCCCCCGGACTGGCCTTTGGGAGCAGTACTTC	CASSPRTGLWEQYF
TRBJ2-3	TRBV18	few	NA	TGTGCCAGCTCTAGGTCCTCTAGCACAGATACGCAGTATTTT	CASSRSSSTDTQYF
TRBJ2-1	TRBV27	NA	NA	TGTGCCAGCAGTTTAAGCACGGTCAATGAGCAGTTCTTC	CASSLSTVNEQFF
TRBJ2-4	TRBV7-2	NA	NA	TGTGCCAGCAGCCCAATGGAGGCCAAAAACATTCAGTACTTC	CASSPMEAKNIQYF
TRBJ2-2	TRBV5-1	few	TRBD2	TGCGCCAGCAGCACTGTAGCGGGAGGGCCCGGAGGGGAGCTGTTTTTT	CASSTVAGGPGGELFF
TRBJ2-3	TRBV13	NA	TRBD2	TGTGCCAGCAGCTTAGTAATGGAAGCGGGAGCTAGCACAGATACGCAGTATTTT	CASSLVMEAGASTDTQYF
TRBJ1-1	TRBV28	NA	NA	TGTGCCAGCAGCTCTGAAGACGGGACGAAGGCTTTCTTT	CASSSEDGTKAFF
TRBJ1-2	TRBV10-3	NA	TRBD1	TGTGCCATCAGAGGGACAGCTAACTATGGCTACACCTTC	CAIRGTANYGYTF
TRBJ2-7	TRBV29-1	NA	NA	TGCAGCGTTGGTGGAACCTTGACCGCCGAGCAGTACTTC	CSVGGTLTAEQYF
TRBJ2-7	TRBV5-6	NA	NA	TGTGCCAGCAGCTTGGCTGTGACCGGGTCCAACTACGAGCAGTACTTC	CASSLAVTGSNYEQYF
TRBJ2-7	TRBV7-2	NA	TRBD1	TGTGCCAGCAGCGCCCGGGGCAGGGGGTACGAGCAGTACTTC	CASSARGRGYEQYF